A selection of T cell receptor beta chains follows, all from one sample in a study of blood T cell repertoires in COVID-19. Data came from immunoSEQ multiplex PCR; TCRdb stores just in-frame clones and leaves some out. This sample has 45,000 to 55,000 clones, with around nine tenths found just once. The sample taken for sequencing was peripheral blood. These receptors all stem from a human donor in a cohort sampled during active COVID-19. CDR3s include the opening cysteine and the closing phenylalanine or tryptophan. D genes are given only for firm matches.

- TRBJ1-1 TRBV18 CASRRGNTEAFF
- TRBJ2-2 TRBV19 CASSISTGRATGELFF
- TRBJ2-7 TRBV11-2 CASSFRGYEQYF
- TRBJ1-5 TRBV12-3/TRBV12-4 CASSQVRPGPQHF
- TRBJ2-7 TRBV5-1 CASSYGGGSYEQYF
- TRBJ2-3 TRBV7-3 CASSLVPTDTQYF
TRBD1 TRBJ2-1 TRBV6-2/TRBV6-3 CASIPGGSYNEQFF
TRBD1 TRBJ2-6 TRBV19 CASSVLDRHSGANVLTF
- TRBJ2-1 TRBV11-3 CASSSGAVPYNEQFF
- TRBJ2-1 TRBV2 CASSELTTSYNEQFF
- TRBJ1-6 TRBV19 CASSMERDSPLHF
TRBD2 TRBJ2-5 TRBV6-1 CASSEPPRGGHQETQYF
TRBD2 TRBJ2-2 TRBV30 CAGTRRTGGELFF
- TRBJ1-2 TRBV3-1/TRBV3-2 CASSQGGGSDGYTF